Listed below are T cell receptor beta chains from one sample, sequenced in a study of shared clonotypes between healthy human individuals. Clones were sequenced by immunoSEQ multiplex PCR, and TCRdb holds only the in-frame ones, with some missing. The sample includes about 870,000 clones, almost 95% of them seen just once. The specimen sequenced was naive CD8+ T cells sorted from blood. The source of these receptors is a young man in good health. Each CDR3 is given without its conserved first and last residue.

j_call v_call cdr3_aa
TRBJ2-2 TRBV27 ASSLGQGASGELF
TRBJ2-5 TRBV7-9 ASSSGTGVETQY
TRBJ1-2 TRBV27 ASSLNPDRGTYGYT
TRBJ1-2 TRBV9 ASSLWDSPNYGYT
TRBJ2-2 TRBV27 ASSLAGELF
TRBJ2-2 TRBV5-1 ASSPEAGAGELF
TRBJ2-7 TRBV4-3 ASSQDWTGEIPYEQY
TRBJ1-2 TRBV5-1 ASSFPQEDPTPMGYT
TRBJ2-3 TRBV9 ASSGHRALAGTDTQY
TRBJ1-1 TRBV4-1 ASSLIVNTEAF
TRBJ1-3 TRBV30 AWSDTNSGNTIY
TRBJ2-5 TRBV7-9 ASSATGPETQY
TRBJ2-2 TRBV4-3 ASSQDPTANTGELF
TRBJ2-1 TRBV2 ATPWTSGSNEQF
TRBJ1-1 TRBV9 ASSVLGGDAF
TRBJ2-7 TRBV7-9 ASSLESGLGSYEQY
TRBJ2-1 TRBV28 ASSFLASGSSYNEQF
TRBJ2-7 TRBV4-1 ASSLGQGSPEQY
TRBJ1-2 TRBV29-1 SVLTIQSNYGYT
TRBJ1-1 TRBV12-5 ASGLTPGQGGLGAEAF
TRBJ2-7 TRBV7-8 ASSIYGTGGSYEQY
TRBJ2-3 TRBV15 ATSPRARPDTQY